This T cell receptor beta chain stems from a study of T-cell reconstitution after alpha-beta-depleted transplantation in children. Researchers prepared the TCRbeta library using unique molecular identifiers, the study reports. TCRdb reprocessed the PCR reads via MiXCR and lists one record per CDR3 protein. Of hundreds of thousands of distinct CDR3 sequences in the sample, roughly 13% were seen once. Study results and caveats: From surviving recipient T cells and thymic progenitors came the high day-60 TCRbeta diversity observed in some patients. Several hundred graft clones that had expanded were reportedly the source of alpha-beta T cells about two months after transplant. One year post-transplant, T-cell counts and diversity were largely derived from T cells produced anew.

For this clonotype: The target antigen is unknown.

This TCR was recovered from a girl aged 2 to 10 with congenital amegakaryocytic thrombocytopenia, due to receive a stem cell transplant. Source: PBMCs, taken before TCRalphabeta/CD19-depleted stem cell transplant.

CDR3 sequence reads: CASGGQKNDEQYF. CDR3 coding DNA: TGTGCCAGCGGAGGACAGAAAAATGACGAGCAGTACTTC. The rearrangement uses TRBV2 and TRBJ2-7; weak D call: TRBD1 (6 bases). Germline V lookup: CDR1 SNHLY, CDR2 FYNNEI. The length of the CDR3 is 13 residues. Trimming left V 8 bases short and J 5 bases short, with 16 bases between.